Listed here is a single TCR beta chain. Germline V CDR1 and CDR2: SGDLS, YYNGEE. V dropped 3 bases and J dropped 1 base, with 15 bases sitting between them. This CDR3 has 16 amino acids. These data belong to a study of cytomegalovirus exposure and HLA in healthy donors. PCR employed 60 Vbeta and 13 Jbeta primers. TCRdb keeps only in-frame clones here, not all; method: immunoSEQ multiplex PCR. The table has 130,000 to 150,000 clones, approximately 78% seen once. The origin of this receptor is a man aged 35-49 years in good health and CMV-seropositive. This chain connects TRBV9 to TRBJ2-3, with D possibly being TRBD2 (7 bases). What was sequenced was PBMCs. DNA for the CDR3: TGTGCCAGCAGCGCCCAAGCGGGACAACGCACAGATACGCAGTATTTT. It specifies CASSAQAGQRTDTQYF.